This T cell receptor (beta chain) was observed in a study of blood T cells in healthy people across ages. Study-wide findings and caveats: Per million T cells, the diversity of TCR beta decreased roughly linearly as age advanced.

Each sample had at least 6 million PBMCs isolated. The use of a sample-barcoded 5' primer and a J-beta primer mix characterized a second PCR of roughly 6 to 11 cycles. The template-switch adaptor, which had 12 random nucleotides, put a tag on each cDNA molecule. Every sample returned 2.5 million or more CDR3-containing paired-end reads. TCRdb re-called the 5' RACE reads with MiXCR, one entry per CDR3 protein. This table holds over 1,500,000 distinct CDR3 sequences, around 48% found once. The ends lost 0 bases at V and 2 bases at J; junction bases unmatched: 4. CDR3 length: 14 residues. Germline assignment: CDR1 DFQATT and CDR2 SNEGSKA (reference sequence). In the case of this clonotype: Its target is not known.

The chain is built from TRBV20-1 and TRBJ2-7, with TRBD2 matching over 7 bases. Sequenced sample: blood. This TCR was recovered from a woman aged 40-49 years in good health. The CDR3 region has the DNA TGCAGTGCTAGAGAGGGCGGGGGAACCTACGAGCAGTACTTC. Protein product: CSAREGGGTYEQYF.